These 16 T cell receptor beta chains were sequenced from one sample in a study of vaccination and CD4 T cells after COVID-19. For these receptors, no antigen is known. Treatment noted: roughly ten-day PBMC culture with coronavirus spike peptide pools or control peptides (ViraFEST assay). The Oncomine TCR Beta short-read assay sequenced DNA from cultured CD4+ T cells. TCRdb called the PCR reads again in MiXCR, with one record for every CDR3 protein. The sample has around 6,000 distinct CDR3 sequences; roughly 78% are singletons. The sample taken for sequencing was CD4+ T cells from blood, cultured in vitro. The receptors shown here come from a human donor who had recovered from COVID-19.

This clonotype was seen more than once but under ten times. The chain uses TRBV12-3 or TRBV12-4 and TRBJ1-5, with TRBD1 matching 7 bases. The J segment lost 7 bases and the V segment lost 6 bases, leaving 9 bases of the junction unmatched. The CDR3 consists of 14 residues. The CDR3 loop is CASSKGGAEQPQHF. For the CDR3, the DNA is TGTGCCAGCAGCAAAGGGGGCGCGGAGCAGCCCCAGCATTTT.

CDR3 DNA: TGTGCCACCAAGCCTTGGACAGGGAATGAAAAACTGTTTTTT. Protein product: CATKPWTGNEKLFF. The V and J genes are TRBV15 and TRBJ1-4, with TRBD1 matching 8 bases. CDR1 and CDR2 (germline): LNHNV, YYDKDF (reference sequence). J was trimmed by 5 bases and V by 7 bases; bases with no gene match: 6. The CDR3 loop spans 14 amino acids.

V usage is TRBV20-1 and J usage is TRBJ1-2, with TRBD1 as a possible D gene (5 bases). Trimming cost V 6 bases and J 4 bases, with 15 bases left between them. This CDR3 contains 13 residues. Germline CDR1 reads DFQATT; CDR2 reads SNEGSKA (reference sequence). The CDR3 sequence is CSAIQQGPYGYTF. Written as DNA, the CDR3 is TGCAGTGCAATACAGCAGGGCCCCTATGGCTACACCTTC.

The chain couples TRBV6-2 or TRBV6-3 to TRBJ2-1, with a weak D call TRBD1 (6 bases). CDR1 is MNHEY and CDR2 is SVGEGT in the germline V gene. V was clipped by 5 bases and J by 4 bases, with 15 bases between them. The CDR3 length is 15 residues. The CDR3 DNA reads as TGTGCCAGCAGTACCAGGACAGAGGGATACAATGAGCAGTTCTTC. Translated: CASSTRTEGYNEQFF.

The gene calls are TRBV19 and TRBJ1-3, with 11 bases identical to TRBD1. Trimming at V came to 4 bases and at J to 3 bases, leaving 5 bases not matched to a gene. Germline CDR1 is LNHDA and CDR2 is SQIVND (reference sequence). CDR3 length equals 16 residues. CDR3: CASSTGQGALGNTIYF. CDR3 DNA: TGTGCCAGTAGTACCGGACAGGGGGCGCTTGGAAACACCATATATTTT.

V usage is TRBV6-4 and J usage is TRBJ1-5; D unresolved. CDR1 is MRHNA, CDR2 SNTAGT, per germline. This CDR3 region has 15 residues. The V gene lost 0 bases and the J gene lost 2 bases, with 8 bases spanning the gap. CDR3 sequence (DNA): TGTGCCAGCAGTGACTCGCAGGCCCGCAATCAGCCCCAGCATTTT. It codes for CASSDSQARNQPQHF.

CDR3 nucleotide sequence: TGTGCCAGCAGTAACCTAGGGTTTCCCTACACTGAAGCTTTCTTT. This gives the protein CASSNLGFPYTEAFF. The chain recombines TRBV28 with TRBJ1-1; the D is unclear. This CDR3 has 15 residues. Germline V gives CDR1 MDHEN, CDR2 SYDVKM. V was shortened by 5 bases and J by 3 bases, with 16 bases between the two germline ends. Using reference TRBV28 and TRBJ1-1 for the parts outside the CDR3, the full variable domain is DVKVTQSSRYLVKRTGEKVFLECVQDMDHENMFWYRQDPGLGLRLIYFSYDVKMKEKGDIPEGYSVSREKKERFSLILESASTNQTSMYLCASSNLGFPYTEAFFGQGTRLTVV.

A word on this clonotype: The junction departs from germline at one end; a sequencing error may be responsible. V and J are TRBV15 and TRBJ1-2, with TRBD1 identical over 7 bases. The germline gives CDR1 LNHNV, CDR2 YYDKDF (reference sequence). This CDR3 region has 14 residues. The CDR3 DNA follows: TGTACCACCAGCAGAGATAGACAGGGTTTGGACTACACCTTC. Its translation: CTTSRDRQGLDYTF.

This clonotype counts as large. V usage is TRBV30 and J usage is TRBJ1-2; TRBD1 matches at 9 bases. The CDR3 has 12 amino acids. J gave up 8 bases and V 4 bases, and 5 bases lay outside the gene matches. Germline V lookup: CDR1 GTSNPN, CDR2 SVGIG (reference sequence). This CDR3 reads CAWITGGLGYTF. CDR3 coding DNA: TGTGCCTGGATTACAGGGGGCTTGGGCTACACCTTC.

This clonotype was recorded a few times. The CDR3 DNA follows: TGTGCCAGCAGCTCCTACGGCTCCTATAATTCACCCCTCCACTTT. Amino acid sequence: CASSSYGSYNSPLHF. The genes are TRBV7-9 and TRBJ1-6; D ambiguous. This CDR3 contains 15 residues. The germline V gene has CDR1 SEHNR and CDR2 FQNEAQ (reference sequence). V was pared by 4 bases and J by 0 bases, with 7 bases between.

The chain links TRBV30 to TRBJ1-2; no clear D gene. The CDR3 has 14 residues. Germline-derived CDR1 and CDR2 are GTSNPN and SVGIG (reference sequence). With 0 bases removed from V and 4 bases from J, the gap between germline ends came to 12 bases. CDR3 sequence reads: CAWSVGGILYGYTF. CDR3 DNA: TGTGCCTGGAGTGTAGGAGGAATCCTCTATGGCTACACCTTC.

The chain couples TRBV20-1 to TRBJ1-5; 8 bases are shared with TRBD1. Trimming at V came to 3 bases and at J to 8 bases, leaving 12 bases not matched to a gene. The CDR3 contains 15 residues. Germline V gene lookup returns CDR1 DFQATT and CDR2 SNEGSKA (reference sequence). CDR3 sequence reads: CSASGTGHSGEPQHF. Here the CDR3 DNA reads TGCAGTGCTAGTGGGACAGGCCACTCAGGGGAGCCCCAGCATTTT.

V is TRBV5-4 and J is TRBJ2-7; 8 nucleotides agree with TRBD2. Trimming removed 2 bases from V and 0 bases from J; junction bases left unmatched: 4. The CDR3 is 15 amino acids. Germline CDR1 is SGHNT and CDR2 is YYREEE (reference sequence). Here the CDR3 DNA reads TGTGCCAGCAGCTTAGCGGGGGCAAGCTCCTACGAGCAGTACTTC. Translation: CASSLAGASSYEQYF. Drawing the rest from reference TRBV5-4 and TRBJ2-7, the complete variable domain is ETGVTQSPTHLIKTRGQQVTLRCSSQSGHNTVSWYQQALGQGPQFIFQYYREEENGRGNFPPRFSGLQFPNYSSELNVNALELDDSALYLCASSLAGASSYEQYFGPGTRLTVT.

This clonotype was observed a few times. The CDR3 DNA reads TGTGCCAGCAGCTTAGAACGGCCCGGGGGAGAGACCCAGTACTTC. This gives the protein CASSLERPGGETQYF. V is TRBV7-9 and J is TRBJ2-5; the D gene is possibly TRBD2 (6 bases). Germline V gene data show CDR1 as SEHNR and CDR2 as FQNEAQ (reference sequence). Between the trimmed V and J ends, which lost 1 base and 4 bases, there was a span of 13 bases. CDR3 length: 15 amino acids.

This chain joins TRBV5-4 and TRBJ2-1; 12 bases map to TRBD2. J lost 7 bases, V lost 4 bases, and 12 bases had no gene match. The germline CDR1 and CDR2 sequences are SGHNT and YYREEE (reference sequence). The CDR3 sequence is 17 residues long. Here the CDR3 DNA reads TGTGCCAGCAGCCAATCGGGGGGACTAGCGGGTTTAAATGAGCAGTTCTTC. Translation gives CASSQSGGLAGLNEQFF.

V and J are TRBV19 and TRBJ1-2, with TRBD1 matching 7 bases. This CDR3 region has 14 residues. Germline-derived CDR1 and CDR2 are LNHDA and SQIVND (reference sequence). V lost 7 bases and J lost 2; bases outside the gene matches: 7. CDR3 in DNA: TGTGCCAGTATGATGGACAGGTCGAACTATGGCTACACCTTC. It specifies CASMMDRSNYGYTF.